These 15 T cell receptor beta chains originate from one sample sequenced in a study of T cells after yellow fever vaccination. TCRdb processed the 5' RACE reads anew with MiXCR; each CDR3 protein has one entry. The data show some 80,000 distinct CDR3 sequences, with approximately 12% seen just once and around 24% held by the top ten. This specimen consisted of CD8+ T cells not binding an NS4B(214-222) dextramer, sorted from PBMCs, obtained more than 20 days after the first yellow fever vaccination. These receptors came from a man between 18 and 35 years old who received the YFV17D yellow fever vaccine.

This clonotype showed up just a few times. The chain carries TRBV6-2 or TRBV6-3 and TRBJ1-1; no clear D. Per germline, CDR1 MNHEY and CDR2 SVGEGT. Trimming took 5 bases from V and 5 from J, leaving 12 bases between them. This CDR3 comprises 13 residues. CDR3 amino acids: CASSIGPRTEAFF. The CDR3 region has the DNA TGTGCCAGCAGTATCGGGCCGCGGACTGAAGCTTTCTTT.

CDR3 loop: CASSPAGTVREQYF. CDR3 nucleotides: TGTGCCAGCAGCCCAGCAGGTACAGTACGCGAGCAGTACTTC. The rearrangement joins TRBV9 to TRBJ2-7; the D is unclear. The V gene's germline CDR1 is SGDLS and CDR2 YYNGEE. The CDR3 has 14 amino acids. V lost 4 bases and J 6 bases, leaving 17 bases between the germline ends.

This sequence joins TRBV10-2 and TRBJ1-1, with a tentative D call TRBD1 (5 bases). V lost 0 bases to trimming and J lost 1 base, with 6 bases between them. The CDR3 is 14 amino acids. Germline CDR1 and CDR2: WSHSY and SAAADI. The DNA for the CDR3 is TGCGCCAGCAGTGAGTCGAGGGGGAACACTGAAGCTTTCTTT. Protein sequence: CASSESRGNTEAFF.

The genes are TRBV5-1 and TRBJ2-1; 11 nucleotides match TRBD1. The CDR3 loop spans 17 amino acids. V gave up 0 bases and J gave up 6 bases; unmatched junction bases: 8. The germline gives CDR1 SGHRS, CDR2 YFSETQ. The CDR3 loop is CASSLGDRGSPSNEQFF. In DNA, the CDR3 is TGCGCCAGCAGCTTGGGGGACAGGGGGTCTCCCTCCAATGAGCAGTTCTTC.

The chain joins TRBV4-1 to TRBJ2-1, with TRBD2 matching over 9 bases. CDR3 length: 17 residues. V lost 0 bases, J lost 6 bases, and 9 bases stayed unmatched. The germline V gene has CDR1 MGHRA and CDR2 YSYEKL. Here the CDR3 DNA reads TGCGCCAGCAGCCAAGAGTCTGGCGGGGGGGCCGTCAATGAGCAGTTCTTC. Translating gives CASSQESGGGAVNEQFF.

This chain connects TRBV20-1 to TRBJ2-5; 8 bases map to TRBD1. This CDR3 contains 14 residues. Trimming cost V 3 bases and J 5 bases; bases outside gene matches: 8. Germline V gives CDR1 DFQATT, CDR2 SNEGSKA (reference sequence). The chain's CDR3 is CSARDRVSKETQYF. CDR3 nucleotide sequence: TGCAGTGCTAGGGACAGGGTGTCGAAGGAGACCCAGTACTTC.

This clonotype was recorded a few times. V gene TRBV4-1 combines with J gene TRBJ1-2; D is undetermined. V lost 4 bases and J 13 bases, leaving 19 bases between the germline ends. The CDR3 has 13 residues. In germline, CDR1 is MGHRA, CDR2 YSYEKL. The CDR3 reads CASSPRGGPFCTF. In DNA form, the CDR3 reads TGCGCCAGCAGCCCTCGGGGAGGGCCTTTTTGCACCTTC.

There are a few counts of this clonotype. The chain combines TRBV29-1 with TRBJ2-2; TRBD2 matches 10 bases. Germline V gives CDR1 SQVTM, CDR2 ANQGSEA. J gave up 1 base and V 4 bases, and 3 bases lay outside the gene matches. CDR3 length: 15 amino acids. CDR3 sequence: CSVGLAGVNTGELFF. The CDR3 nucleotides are TGCAGCGTTGGCCTAGCGGGGGTGAACACCGGGGAGCTGTTTTTT.

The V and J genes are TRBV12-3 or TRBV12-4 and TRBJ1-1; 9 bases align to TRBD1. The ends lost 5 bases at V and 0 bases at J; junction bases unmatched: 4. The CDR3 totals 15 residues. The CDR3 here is CASSRQGDMNTEAFF. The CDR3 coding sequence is TGTGCCAGCAGTCGACAGGGGGACATGAACACTGAAGCTTTCTTT.

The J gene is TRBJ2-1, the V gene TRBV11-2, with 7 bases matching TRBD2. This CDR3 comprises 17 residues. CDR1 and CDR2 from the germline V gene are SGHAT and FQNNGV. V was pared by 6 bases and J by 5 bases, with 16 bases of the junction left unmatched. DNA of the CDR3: TGTGCCAGCAGTGCGGCCGAAGCGGGGATAATCCACAATGAGCAGTTCTTC. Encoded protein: CASSAAEAGIIHNEQFF.

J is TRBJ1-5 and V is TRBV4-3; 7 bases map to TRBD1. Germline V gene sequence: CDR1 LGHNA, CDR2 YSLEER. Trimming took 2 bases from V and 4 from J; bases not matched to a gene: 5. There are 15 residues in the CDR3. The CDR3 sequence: CASSQNRGYNQPQHF. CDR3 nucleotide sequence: TGCGCCAGCAGCCAAAACAGGGGCTATAATCAGCCCCAGCATTTT.

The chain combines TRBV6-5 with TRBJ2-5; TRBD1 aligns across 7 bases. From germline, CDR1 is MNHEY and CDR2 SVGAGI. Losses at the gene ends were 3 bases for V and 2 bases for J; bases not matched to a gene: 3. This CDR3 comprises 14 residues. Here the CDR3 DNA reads TGTGCCAGCAGTTATGGGGACAGACAAGAGACCCAGTACTTC. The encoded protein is CASSYGDRQETQYF.

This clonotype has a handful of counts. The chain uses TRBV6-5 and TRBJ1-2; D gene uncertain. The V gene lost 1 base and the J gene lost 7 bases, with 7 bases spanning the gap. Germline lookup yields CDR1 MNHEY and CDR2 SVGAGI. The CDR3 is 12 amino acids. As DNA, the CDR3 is TGTGCCAGCAGTTACTACGCATCTGGCTACACCTTC. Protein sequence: CASSYYASGYTF.

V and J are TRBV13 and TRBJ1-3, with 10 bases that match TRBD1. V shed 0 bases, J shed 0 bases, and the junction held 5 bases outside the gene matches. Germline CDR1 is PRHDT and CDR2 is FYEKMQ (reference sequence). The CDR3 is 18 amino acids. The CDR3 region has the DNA TGTGCCAGCAGCTTAGGATTCGGGACAGGGGTCTCTGGAAACACCATATATTTT. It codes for CASSLGFGTGVSGNTIYF.

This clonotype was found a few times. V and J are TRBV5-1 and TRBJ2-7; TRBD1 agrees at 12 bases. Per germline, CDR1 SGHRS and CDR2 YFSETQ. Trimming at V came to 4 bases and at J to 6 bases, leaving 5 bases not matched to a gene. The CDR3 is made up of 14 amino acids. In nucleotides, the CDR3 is TGCGCCAGCAGCACCGGGACAGGGGGCAGCGAGCAGTACTTC. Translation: CASSTGTGGSEQYF.